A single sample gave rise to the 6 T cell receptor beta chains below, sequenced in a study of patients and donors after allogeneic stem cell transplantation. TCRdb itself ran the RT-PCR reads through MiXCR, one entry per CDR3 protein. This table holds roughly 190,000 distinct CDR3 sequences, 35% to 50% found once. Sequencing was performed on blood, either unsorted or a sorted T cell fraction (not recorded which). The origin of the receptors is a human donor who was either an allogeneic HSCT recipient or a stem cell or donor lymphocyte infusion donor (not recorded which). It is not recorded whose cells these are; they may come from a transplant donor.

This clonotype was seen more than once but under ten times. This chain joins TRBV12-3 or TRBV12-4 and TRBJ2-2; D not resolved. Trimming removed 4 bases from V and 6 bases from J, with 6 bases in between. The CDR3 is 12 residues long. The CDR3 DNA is TGTGCCAGCAGTTCCCGAGCCGGGGAGCTGTTTTTT. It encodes CASSSRAGELFF.

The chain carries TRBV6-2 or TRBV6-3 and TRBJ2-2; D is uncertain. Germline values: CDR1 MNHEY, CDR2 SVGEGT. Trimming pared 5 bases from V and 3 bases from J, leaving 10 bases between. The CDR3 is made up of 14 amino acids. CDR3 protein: CASSPGPHTGELFF. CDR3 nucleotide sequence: TGTGCCAGCAGTCCCGGGCCTCACACCGGGGAGCTGTTTTTT.

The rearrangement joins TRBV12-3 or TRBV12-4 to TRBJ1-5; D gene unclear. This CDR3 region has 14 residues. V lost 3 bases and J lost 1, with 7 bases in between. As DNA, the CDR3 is TGTGCCAGCAGTTTGAAGCTAAGCAATCAGCCCCAGCATTTT. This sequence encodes CASSLKLSNQPQHF.

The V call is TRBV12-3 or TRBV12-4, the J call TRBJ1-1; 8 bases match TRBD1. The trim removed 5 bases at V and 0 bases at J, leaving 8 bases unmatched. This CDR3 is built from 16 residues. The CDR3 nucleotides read TGTGCCAGCAGTCCTCGACAGGGGCGGTTGAACACTGAAGCTTTCTTT. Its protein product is CASSPRQGRLNTEAFF.

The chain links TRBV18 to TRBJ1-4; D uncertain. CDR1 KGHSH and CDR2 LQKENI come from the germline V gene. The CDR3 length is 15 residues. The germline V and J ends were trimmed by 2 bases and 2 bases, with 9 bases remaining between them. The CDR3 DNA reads TGTGCCAGCTCACCAGATCCCGTGACTAATGAAAAACTGTTTTTT. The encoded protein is CASSPDPVTNEKLFF.

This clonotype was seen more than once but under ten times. The CDR3 reads CASSSPERGYTF. The CDR3 region has the DNA TGTGCCAGCAGCTCACCGGAGCGTGGCTACACCTTC. V and J are TRBV7-9 and TRBJ1-2; no firm D call. Per germline, CDR1 SEHNR and CDR2 FQNEAQ (reference sequence). The V and J ends lost 4 bases and 7 bases respectively, with 10 bases between them. The length of the CDR3 is 12 residues.